This passage covers 6 T cell receptor beta chains from one sample sequenced in a study of shared clonotypes between healthy human individuals. TCRdb keeps only in-frame clones here, not all; method: immunoSEQ multiplex PCR. The table has about 2,500,000 clones, about 92% seen once. Sequencing was carried out using naive CD4+ T cells sorted from blood. Indicated subset: CD45RA+ positively selected. The receptors here all came from a man between 18 and 35 years old in good health.

This clone has only one observation. V gene TRBV15 combines with J gene TRBJ2-7; the match to TRBD1 covers 7 bases. J gave up 0 bases and V 2 bases, and 4 bases lay outside the gene matches. The CDR3 runs to 15 residues. The germline CDR1 and CDR2 sequences are LNHNV and YYDKDF (reference sequence). This CDR3 reads CATSRPGQASYEQYF. The CDR3 DNA reads TGTGCCACCAGCAGACCCGGACAGGCCTCCTACGAGCAGTACTTC.

This rearrangement joins TRBV7-2 to TRBJ2-2; 9 bases are a match to TRBD2. This CDR3 has 18 residues. In germline, CDR1 is SGHTA, CDR2 FQGNSA. V was clipped by 1 base and J by 1 base; unmatched bases: 7. CDR3 region: CASSLVFASGKNTGELFF. CDR3 in DNA: TGTGCCAGCAGCTTAGTGTTCGCTAGCGGGAAGAACACCGGGGAGCTGTTTTTT.

The chain employs TRBV18 and TRBJ2-5; maybe TRBD2 (6 bases). From germline, CDR1 is KGHSH and CDR2 LQKENI. The CDR3 sequence is 17 residues long. V was clipped by 1 base and J by 1 base, with 16 bases between them. CDR3 nucleotide sequence: TGTGCCAGCTCACCACGTTCAGGAGCGGGCCTCCAAGAGACCCAGTACTTC. Its translation is CASSPRSGAGLQETQYF.

The rearrangement joins TRBV7-2 to TRBJ1-6; D gene ambiguous. Trimming left V 5 bases short and J 7 bases short, with 12 bases between. Germline V gene lookup returns CDR1 SGHTA and CDR2 FQGNSA. This CDR3 contains 14 residues. The CDR3: CASSPGLSNSPLHF. The CDR3 DNA reads as TGTGCCAGCAGCCCCGGTCTTTCGAATTCACCCCTCCACTTT.

This clone was picked up a small number of times. In nucleotides, the CDR3 is TGTGCCAGCAGCCGGACTAGCGGGAGCTCCTACAATGAGCAGTTCTTC. This gives the protein CASSRTSGSSYNEQFF. The chain links TRBV7-8 to TRBJ2-1; 13 bases agree with TRBD2. CDR3 length: 16 residues. CDR1 is SGHVS, CDR2 FQNEAQ, per germline. With V trimmed by 5 bases and J by 0 bases, 1 base remained unmatched.

This clone was detected a few times. This chain uses TRBV10-3 with TRBJ1-5; D call uncertain. Trimming stripped 10 bases from V and 4 bases from J, with 14 bases between. The germline CDR1 and CDR2 sequences are ENHRY and SYGVKD. CDR3 length equals 13 residues. DNA of the CDR3: TGTGCCACCTCGCTACAACGTAATCAGCCCCAGCATTTT. This sequence encodes CATSLQRNQPQHF.